The 22 T cell receptor beta chains below come from one sample, sequenced in a study of patients and donors after allogeneic stem cell transplantation. One entry per CDR3 protein results from TCRdb running MiXCR on the RT-PCR reads. The table shows fewer than 95,000 distinct CDR3 sequences, with less than 5% occurring only once. Material: blood, either unsorted or a sorted T cell fraction (not recorded which). The receptors here all came from a human donor who was either an allogeneic HSCT recipient or a stem cell or donor lymphocyte infusion donor (not recorded which). It is not recorded whose cells these are; they may come from a transplant donor.

The chain has TRBV28 and TRBJ2-7; the match to TRBD1 covers 8 bases. The CDR3 covers 18 residues. CDR1 and CDR2 from the germline V gene are MDHEN and SYDVKM. V lost 6 bases and J lost 0; bases outside the gene matches: 16. The chain's CDR3 is CASRLTGDLIRSSYEQYF. The CDR3, as DNA: TGTGCCAGCAGGCTGACAGGGGACCTTATACGAAGCTCCTACGAGCAGTACTTC.

This clonotype was found many times. V gene TRBV27 combines with J gene TRBJ1-1; perhaps TRBD1 as D (6 bases). Germline V gene sequence: CDR1 MNHEY, CDR2 SMNVEV (reference sequence). The V end was cut by 7 bases, the J end by 8 bases, with 14 bases between. The CDR3 length is 12 residues. CDR3 sequence reads: CASNNPGGEAFF. The CDR3, as DNA: TGTGCCAGCAACAACCCTGGGGGCGAAGCTTTCTTT.

This clonotype was seen at least ten times. The rearrangement joins TRBV6-1 to TRBJ2-3, with unresolved D. Trimming removed 6 bases at V and 4 bases at J, with 11 bases between. Germline V gene data show CDR1 as MNHNS and CDR2 as SASEGT. The CDR3 is 13 residues long. DNA of the CDR3: TGTGCCAGCAGCCCTCAAGGGCCAGATACGCAGTATTTT. Translation: CASSPQGPDTQYF.

This clonotype was recorded at least ten times. This chain uses TRBV7-2 with TRBJ1-5; possible D gene TRBD1, 6 bases. The CDR3 extends over 14 amino acids. V lost 5 bases, J lost 7 bases, and 15 bases lay in between. CDR1 and CDR2 (germline): SGHTA, FQGNSA. The CDR3 protein is CASSPGGGRQPQHF. The CDR3 DNA reads TGTGCCAGCAGCCCCGGAGGGGGGCGACAGCCCCAGCATTTT.

There are many counts of this clonotype. The chain couples TRBV5-1 to TRBJ1-1; no firm D call. Germline loops: CDR1 SGHRS, CDR2 YFSETQ. This CDR3 spans 15 amino acids. V lost 0 bases to trimming and J lost 4 bases, with 13 bases between them. The CDR3 nucleotides read TGCGCCAGCAGCTTGGAAGGAATCAGTGGCACTGAAGCTTTCTTT. Translation: CASSLEGISGTEAFF.

The chain couples TRBV12-3 or TRBV12-4 to TRBJ1-2, with 10 bases lining up with TRBD1. This CDR3 spans 15 amino acids. V shed 6 bases, J shed 6 bases, and the junction held 10 bases outside the gene matches. CDR3: CASSRPGQGSDGYTF. The CDR3 DNA reads TGTGCCAGCAGCCGTCCGGGACAGGGGTCTGATGGCTACACCTTC.

This clonotype was detected many times. The chain couples TRBV12-3 or TRBV12-4 to TRBJ1-1, with D unresolved. The CDR3 sequence is 12 residues long. The V end was cut by 8 bases, the J end by 2 bases, with 9 bases between. The CDR3 here is CASRLLNTEAFF. The CDR3 nucleotides read TGTGCCAGCCGGTTACTCAACACTGAAGCTTTCTTT.

This clonotype occurred many times. The CDR3 DNA is TGCAGTGCCGGCGGGGGAGGTGTGAATGAGCAGTTCTTC. It encodes CSAGGGGVNEQFF. The gene calls are TRBV20-1 and TRBJ2-1; the match to TRBD2 covers 7 bases. CDR3 length equals 13 residues. CDR1 and CDR2 from the germline V gene are DFQATT and SNEGSKA (reference sequence). With 6 bases clipped from V and 7 bases from J, the junction kept 9 bases outside the gene matches.

This clonotype has more than one count but fewer than ten. The V gene is TRBV5-4, the J gene TRBJ1-2; TRBD1 matches 9 bases. CDR1 SGHNT and CDR2 YYREEE come from the germline V gene (reference sequence). V lost 1 base, J lost 2 bases, and 3 bases stayed unmatched. CDR3 length: 15 residues. CDR3 DNA: TGTGCCAGCAGCTTGCCCGGACAGGGGAACTATGGCTACACCTTC. Amino acid sequence: CASSLPGQGNYGYTF.

This clonotype was detected many times. V and J are TRBV15 and TRBJ2-3; D gene unclear. The CDR3 has 13 amino acids. Trimming took off 0 bases at V and 5 bases at J, with 6 bases between the two ends. Germline V CDR1 and CDR2: LNHNV, YYDKDF (reference sequence). Here the CDR3 reads CATSRDVVDTQYF. CDR3 nucleotide sequence: TGTGCCACCAGCAGAGACGTAGTAGATACGCAGTATTTT. The variable domain in full, with the rest retrieved from reference TRBV15 and TRBJ2-3, is DAMVIQNPRYQVTQFGKPVTLSCSQTLNHNVMYWYQQKSSQAPKLLFHYYDKDFNNEADTPDNFQSRRPNTSFCFLDIRSPGLGDTAMYLCATSRDVVDTQYFGPGTRLTVL.

This clonotype was observed a few times. The genes are TRBV20-1 and TRBJ2-2, with TRBD2 identical over 7 bases. This CDR3 contains 14 residues. The V gene end was trimmed by 1 base and the J gene end by 1 base; junction bases not matched to a gene: 0. From germline, CDR1 is DFQATT and CDR2 SNEGSKA (reference sequence). The CDR3 here is CSARGGGNTGELFF. The CDR3 DNA sequence: TGCAGTGCTAGAGGGGGGGGGAACACCGGGGAGCTGTTTTTT.

Many counts were recorded for this clonotype. V and J are TRBV11-2 and TRBJ1-2; weak D call: TRBD1 (5 bases). Trimming shortened V by 1 base and J by 8 bases, and 14 bases separated the two germline ends. Germline lookup yields CDR1 SGHAT and CDR2 FQNNGV. The CDR3 extends over 14 amino acids. Here the CDR3 reads CASSLATGGVGYTF. The DNA of the CDR3 is TGTGCCAGCAGCTTAGCTACGGGAGGGGTGGGCTACACCTTC. Complete variable domain (other parts from reference TRBV11-2 and TRBJ1-2): EAGVAQSPRYKIIEKRQSVAFWCNPISGHATLYWYQQILGQGPKLLIQFQNNGVVDDSQLPKDRFSAERLKGVDSTLKIQPAKLEDSAVYLCASSLATGGVGYTFGSGTRLTVV.

This clonotype has a count of ten or more. The chain uses TRBV12-3 or TRBV12-4 and TRBJ1-2; perhaps TRBD1 as D (6 bases). V was pared by 6 bases and J by 8 bases, with 16 bases between. The CDR3 covers 13 residues. CDR3 loop: CASSLGGRGGYTF. In DNA form, the CDR3 reads TGTGCCAGCAGCCTAGGGGGACGGGGAGGCTACACCTTC.

This clonotype has at least ten counts. The chain recombines TRBV13 with TRBJ1-1; D is undetermined. CDR3 length: 12 amino acids. V was shortened by 2 bases and J by 6 bases, with 7 bases between the two germline ends. Germline CDR1 PRHDT, CDR2 FYEKMQ (reference sequence). The CDR3 DNA is TGTGCCAGCAGCTTATGGAAGCCTGAAGCTTTCTTT. It encodes CASSLWKPEAFF.

This clonotype was detected ten times or more. The V gene is TRBV5-5, the J gene TRBJ1-2, with TRBD1 matching 8 bases. J lost 2 bases, V lost 5 bases, and 5 bases had no gene match. The CDR3 is 14 amino acids. Germline V gene data show CDR1 as SGHKS and CDR2 as YYEKEE (reference sequence). CDR3 in DNA: TGTGCCAGCAGAGCCGGGACAGGCAACTATGGCTACACCTTC. This translates into CASRAGTGNYGYTF.

This clonotype was recorded a few times. This chain uses TRBV7-3 with TRBJ2-1; 9 nucleotides align to TRBD1. This CDR3 is built from 15 residues. Germline values: CDR1 SGHTA, CDR2 FQGTGA. The V gene end was trimmed by 2 bases and the J gene end by 9 bases; junction bases not matched to a gene: 8. As DNA, the CDR3 is TGTGCCAGCAGCTTAGCCGGGACAGGGCACGGTGAGCAGTTCTTC. Amino acid sequence: CASSLAGTGHGEQFF.

This clonotype was counted ten times or more. The chain couples TRBV5-5 to TRBJ2-7, with D possibly called TRBD1 or TRBD2 (5 bases each). Germline-derived CDR1 and CDR2 are SGHKS and YYEKEE (reference sequence). CDR3 length: 16 amino acids. V lost 2 bases, J lost 3 bases, and 18 bases lay in between. The CDR3 bases are TGTGCCAGCAGCTTTGGCGGATGGGACGTGCTCTACGAGCAGTACTTC. Its translation is CASSFGGWDVLYEQYF.

The genes are TRBV6-5 and TRBJ1-4; D possibly corresponds to TRBD1 (6 bases). The CDR3 loop spans 14 amino acids. Germline V CDR1 and CDR2: MNHEY, SVGAGI. V lost 4 bases, J lost 10 bases, and 16 bases lay in between. CDR3 DNA sequence: TGTGCCAGCAGTTTAAGACAGGAAGCAGGAAAACTGTTTTTT. This translates into CASSLRQEAGKLFF.

This clonotype was counted at least ten times. The chain links TRBV20-1 to TRBJ1-4, with D possibly matching TRBD1 (5 bases). Germline CDR1 is DFQATT and CDR2 is SNEGSKA (reference sequence). The CDR3 extends over 16 amino acids. V was clipped by 4 bases and J by 0 bases, with 15 bases between them. CDR3 loop: CSAMSQGDPTNEKLFF. The DNA of the CDR3 is TGCAGTGCTATGTCCCAAGGGGATCCAACTAATGAAAAACTGTTTTTT.

This clonotype was seen repeatedly, ten times or more. V gene TRBV5-1 combines with J gene TRBJ2-1; a possible D gene is TRBD1 (5 bases). This CDR3 has 15 amino acids. Trimming pared 5 bases from V and 0 bases from J, leaving 12 bases between. From germline, CDR1 is SGHRS and CDR2 YFSETQ. CDR3 sequence: CASSMTASSYNEQFF. CDR3 nucleotide sequence: TGCGCCAGCAGTATGACAGCCAGCTCCTACAATGAGCAGTTCTTC.

This clonotype was seen many times. The rearrangement links TRBV18 to TRBJ2-3; 15 nucleotides agree with TRBD2. The CDR3 consists of 17 residues. The ends lost 6 bases at V and 4 bases at J; junction bases unmatched: 8. The V gene's germline CDR1 is KGHSH and CDR2 LQKENI. CDR3 nucleotides: TGTGCCAGCTCCCCAACCGGGACTAGCGGGAGGTCAGATACGCAGTATTTT. This encodes CASSPTGTSGRSDTQYF.

This clonotype was observed at least ten times. The chain has TRBV7-8 and TRBJ2-7; D possibly corresponds to TRBD2 (5 bases). V was trimmed by 1 base and J by 2 bases, leaving 9 bases between them. The CDR3 is made up of 14 amino acids. CDR1 and CDR2 from the germline V gene are SGHVS and FQNEAQ. CDR3 in DNA: TGTGCCAGCAGCTTAGATGGGAGCACCTACGAGCAGTACTTC. This encodes CASSLDGSTYEQYF.